Below are 5 T cell receptor beta chains sequenced from a single sample in a study of blood T cell repertoires in COVID-19. Libraries were prepared by immunoSEQ multiplex PCR; TCRdb keeps only in-frame clonotypes and omits some of them. The repertoire holds 130,000 or so clones, around nine tenths seen once, with around 4.5% in the top ten. Sequencing used peripheral blood. The receptors here all came from a man in his 60s with COVID-19, enrolled during active disease.

This chain connects TRBV9 to TRBJ1-2, with D possibly being TRBD1 (6 bases). Per germline, CDR1 SGDLS and CDR2 YYNGEE. Trimming took off 0 bases at V and 4 bases at J, with 13 bases between the two ends. CDR3 length: 15 residues. The CDR3 coding sequence is TGTGCCAGCAGCGTAGAAGGCAGGGGATCCTATGGCTACACCTTC. Its translation is CASSVEGRGSYGYTF.

This rearrangement joins TRBV5-1 to TRBJ2-3, with TRBD1 identical over 7 bases. CDR3 length equals 16 residues. The germline CDR1 and CDR2 sequences are SGHRS and YFSETQ. The V segment lost 4 bases and the J segment 1 base; nucleotides outside the gene matches: 9. CDR3 DNA: TGCGCCAGCAGCGCACCGGGGACAGTTCGCACAGATACGCAGTATTTT. This codes for CASSAPGTVRTDTQYF.

The rearrangement joins TRBV7-8 to TRBJ1-5; possible D gene TRBD1, 5 bases. The CDR3 loop spans 15 amino acids. The V gene lost 5 bases and the J gene lost 4 bases, with 15 bases spanning the gap. Germline loops: CDR1 SGHVS, CDR2 FQNEAQ. CDR3 nucleotide sequence: TGTGCCAGCAGCCAGGAGTACGGGGGAAATCAGCCCCAGCATTTT. This encodes CASSQEYGGNQPQHF.

This rearrangement joins TRBV30 to TRBJ1-5, with D hard to call. From germline, CDR1 is GTSNPN and CDR2 SVGIG (reference sequence). V lost 0 bases and J lost 4, with 10 bases in between. This CDR3 is 14 amino acids long. The CDR3 loop reads CAWSVLGKNQPQHF. The CDR3 DNA reads as TGTGCCTGGAGTGTACTGGGCAAAAATCAGCCCCAGCATTTT.

This clone was picked up a small number of times. V is TRBV25-1 and J is TRBJ1-2; D unclear. In germline, CDR1 is MGHDK, CDR2 SYGVNS. This CDR3 is 13 amino acids long. With 5 bases removed from V and 0 bases from J, the gap between germline ends came to 7 bases. CDR3 DNA sequence: TGTGCCAGCAGTCGCGGAACTAACTATGGCTACACCTTC. Its translation is CASSRGTNYGYTF.